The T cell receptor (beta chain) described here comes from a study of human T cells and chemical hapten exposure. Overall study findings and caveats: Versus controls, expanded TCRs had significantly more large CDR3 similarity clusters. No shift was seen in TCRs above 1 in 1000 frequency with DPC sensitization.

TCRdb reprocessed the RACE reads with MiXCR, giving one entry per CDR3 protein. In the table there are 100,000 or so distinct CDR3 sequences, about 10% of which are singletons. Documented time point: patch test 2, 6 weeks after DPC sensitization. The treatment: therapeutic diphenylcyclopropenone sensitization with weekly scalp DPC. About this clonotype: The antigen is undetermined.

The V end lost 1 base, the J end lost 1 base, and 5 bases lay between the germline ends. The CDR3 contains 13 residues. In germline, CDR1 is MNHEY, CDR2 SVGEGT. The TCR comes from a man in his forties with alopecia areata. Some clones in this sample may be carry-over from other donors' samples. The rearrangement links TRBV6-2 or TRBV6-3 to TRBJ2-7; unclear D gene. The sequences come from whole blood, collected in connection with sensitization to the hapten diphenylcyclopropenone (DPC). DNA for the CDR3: TGTGCCAGCAGTTACTTGGCTTCCTACGAGCAGTACGTC. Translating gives CASSYLASYEQYV.